This T cell receptor beta chain stems from a study of T-cell reconstitution after alpha-beta-depleted transplantation in children. Unique molecular identifiers were incorporated during preparation of the TCRbeta library. In TCRdb, the PCR reads were re-called with MiXCR into one record per CDR3 protein. The profile shows some 840,000 distinct CDR3 sequences, roughly 15% of them singletons. The receptor comes from a male patient aged 5 to 17 who had a stem cell transplant for acute lymphoblastic leukemia, so the T cells may come from the graft donor. The source was PBMCs, mostly from graft donor cells, collected 360 days after TCRalphabeta/CD19-depleted stem cell transplant.

DNA for the CDR3: TGCACCAGCAGCCGGGGCTACACTGAAGCTTTCTTT. Encoded protein: CTSSRGYTEAFF. The chain joins TRBV1 to TRBJ1-1; the table's D call TRBD1 went unverified against the DNA. TRBV1 is designated a pseudogene. The CDR3 length is 12 residues.